This entry describes one T cell receptor beta chain. Its specificity is not known. The sample originates from a study of blood T cells in healthy people across ages. Study conclusions and caveats: Researchers report that TCR beta diversity correlated strongly with naive T cell percentage.

A J-beta primer mix and a sample-barcoded 5' primer were used in a second PCR of roughly 7 to 12 cycles. Each CDR3 protein gets one entry after TCRdb re-called the 5' RACE reads with MiXCR. The sample records about 1.8 million distinct CDR3 sequences, around half being singletons. V lost 5 bases to trimming and J lost 8 bases, with 14 bases between them. The CDR3 totals 13 residues. CDR1 and CDR2 (germline): LGHNT, FRNRAP. This TCR derives from a woman aged 35 to 49 in good health. Material for sequencing was blood. The chain recombines TRBV12-5 with TRBJ2-3; a weak D match, TRBD2 (5 bases). The CDR3 DNA sequence: TGTGCTAGTGGTCCCGGAGGAGGCGGTACGCAGTATTTT. Its protein product is CASGPGGGGTQYF.